What follows describes a single T cell receptor beta chain. The V gene's germline CDR1 is MGHRA and CDR2 YSYEKL. Trimming left V 2 bases short and J 0 bases short, with 13 bases between. The CDR3 has 17 amino acids. This specimen belongs to a study of blood T cell repertoires in COVID-19. Study-level background: The origin of the acute and convalescent COVID-19 samples was the United States, Italy and Spain. Nucleic acid was either cDNA or gDNA, and it came from T cells, B-cell-depleted T cells, or PBMCs.

In the authors' workflow: The assay estimated nucleated cells by amplifying reference gene primers. The assay was immunoSEQ multiplex PCR, and TCRdb's table has in-frame clones only and misses some. Clonal size and the V and J genes are those of that table, whereas D and trimming came from the DNA. The table records about 68,000 clones, around 82% of them present only once. The receptor was derived from a man aged 45-65 years with active COVID-19. The chain uses TRBV4-1 and TRBJ1-4; D gene ambiguous. Sequencing was done on a sample of peripheral blood. CDR3 in amino acids: CASSQSVFGTTNEKLFF. The CDR3 DNA follows: TGCGCCAGCAGCCAATCGGTGTTTGGTACAACTAATGAAAAACTGTTTTTT.